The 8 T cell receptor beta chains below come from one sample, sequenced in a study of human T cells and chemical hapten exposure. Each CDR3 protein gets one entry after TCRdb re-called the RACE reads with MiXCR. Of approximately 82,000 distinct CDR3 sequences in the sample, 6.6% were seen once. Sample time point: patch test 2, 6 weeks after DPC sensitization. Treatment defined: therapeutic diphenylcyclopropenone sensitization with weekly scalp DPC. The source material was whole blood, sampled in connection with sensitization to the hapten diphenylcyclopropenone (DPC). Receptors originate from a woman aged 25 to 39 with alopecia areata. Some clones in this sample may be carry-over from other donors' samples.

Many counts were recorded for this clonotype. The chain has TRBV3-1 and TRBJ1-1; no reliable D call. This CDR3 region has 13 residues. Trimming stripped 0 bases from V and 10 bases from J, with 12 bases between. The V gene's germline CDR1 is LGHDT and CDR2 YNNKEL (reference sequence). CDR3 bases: TGTGCCAGCAGCCAAGAGTCACTGGTAAGAGCTTTCTTT. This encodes CASSQESLVRAFF. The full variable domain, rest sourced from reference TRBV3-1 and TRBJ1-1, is DTAVSQTPKYLVTQMGNDKSIKCEQNLGHDTMYWYKQDSKKFLKIMFSYNNKELIINETVPNRFSPKSPDKAHLNLHINSLELGDSAVYFCASSQESLVRAFFGQGTRLTVV.

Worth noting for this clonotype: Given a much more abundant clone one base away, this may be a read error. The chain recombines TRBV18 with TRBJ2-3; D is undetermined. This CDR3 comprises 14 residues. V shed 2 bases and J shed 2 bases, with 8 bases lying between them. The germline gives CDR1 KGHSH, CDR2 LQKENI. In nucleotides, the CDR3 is TGTGCCAGCTCACCATCGCAGACCACAGATACGCAGTATTTT. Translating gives CASSPSQTTDTQYF.

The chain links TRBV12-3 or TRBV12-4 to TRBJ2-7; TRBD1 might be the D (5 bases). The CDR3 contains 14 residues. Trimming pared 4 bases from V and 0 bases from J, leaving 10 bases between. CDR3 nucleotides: TGTGCCAGCAGTTGGGGCGGAGACTCCTACGAGCAGTACTTC. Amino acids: CASSWGGDSYEQYF.

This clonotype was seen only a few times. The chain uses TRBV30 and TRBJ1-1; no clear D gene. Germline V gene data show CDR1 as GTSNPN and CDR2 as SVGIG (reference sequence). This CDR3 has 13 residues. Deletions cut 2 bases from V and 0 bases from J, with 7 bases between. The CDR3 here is CAWSYFMNTEAFF. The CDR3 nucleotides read TGTGCCTGGAGTTACTTCATGAACACTGAAGCTTTCTTT.

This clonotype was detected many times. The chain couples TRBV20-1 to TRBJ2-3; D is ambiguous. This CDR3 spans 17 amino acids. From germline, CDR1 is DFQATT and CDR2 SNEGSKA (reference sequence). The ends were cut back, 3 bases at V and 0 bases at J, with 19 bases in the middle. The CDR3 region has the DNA TGCAGTGCTAGGGCTAGTGCAAGAGCCGATAGCACAGATACGCAGTATTTT. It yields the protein CSARASARADSTDTQYF.

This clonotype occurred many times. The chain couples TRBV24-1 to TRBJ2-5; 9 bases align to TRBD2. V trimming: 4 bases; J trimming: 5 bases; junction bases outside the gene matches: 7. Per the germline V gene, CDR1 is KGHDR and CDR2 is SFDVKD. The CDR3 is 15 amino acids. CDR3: CATSDGGGAEETQYF. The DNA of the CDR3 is TGTGCCACCAGTGACGGCGGGGGGGCCGAGGAGACCCAGTACTTC.

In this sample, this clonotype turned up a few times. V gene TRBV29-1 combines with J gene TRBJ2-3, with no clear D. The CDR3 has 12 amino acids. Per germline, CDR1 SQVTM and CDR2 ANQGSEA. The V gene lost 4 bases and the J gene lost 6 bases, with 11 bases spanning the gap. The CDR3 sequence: CSVAELRDTQYF. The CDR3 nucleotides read TGCAGCGTTGCAGAGCTTCGGGATACGCAGTATTTT.

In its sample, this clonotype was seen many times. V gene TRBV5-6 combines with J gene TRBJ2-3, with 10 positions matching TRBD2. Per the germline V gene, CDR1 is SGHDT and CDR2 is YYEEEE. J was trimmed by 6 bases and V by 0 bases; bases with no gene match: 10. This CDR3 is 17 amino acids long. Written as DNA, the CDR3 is TGTGCCAGCAGCTTGGGATACAGCGGGGGGGCCTCGGATACGCAGTATTTT. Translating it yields CASSLGYSGGASDTQYF.